Listed below are T cell receptor beta chains from one sample, sequenced in a study of T cell changes during pregnancy in multiple sclerosis. The data were produced by immunoSEQ multiplex PCR, yet TCRdb's version contains in-frame clones alone and is incomplete. The sample yields about 20,000 clones, 88% seen once. This specimen consisted of CD8+ T cells from peripheral blood mononuclear cells, obtained in the third trimester of pregnancy. The receptors were gathered from a female donor in good health, enrolled as a control in a pregnancy study. The CDR3 runs from the conserved cysteine through the conserved F or W. D genes are given only for firm matches. Clone size appears in some rows only: once, few, many, or a class for an expanded clone.

j_call: TRBJ2-7; v_call: TRBV6-5; d_call: NA; clone_size: NA; cdr3_aa: CATMTDYEQYF; cdr3_nt: TGTGCCACTATGACAGACTACGAGCAGTACTTC
j_call: TRBJ1-2; v_call: TRBV7-9; d_call: NA; clone_size: NA; cdr3_aa: CASSPPPVTSYGYTF; cdr3_nt: TGTGCCAGCAGCCCCCCCCCAGTAACAAGTTATGGCTACACCTTC
j_call: TRBJ1-5; v_call: TRBV7-9; d_call: NA; clone_size: few; cdr3_aa: CASSAPGPNQPQHF; cdr3_nt: TGTGCCAGCAGCGCACCGGGTCCTAATCAGCCCCAGCATTTT
j_call: TRBJ2-3; v_call: TRBV9; d_call: NA; clone_size: NA; cdr3_aa: CASSVAGAPTDTQYF; cdr3_nt: TGTGCCAGCAGCGTAGCAGGGGCGCCTACAGATACGCAGTATTTT
j_call: TRBJ2-1; v_call: TRBV5-4; d_call: TRBD2; clone_size: NA; cdr3_aa: CASSSSGRLDNEQFF; cdr3_nt: TGTGCCAGCAGCTCTAGCGGGAGATTAGACAATGAGCAGTTCTTC
j_call: TRBJ1-2; v_call: TRBV30; d_call: NA; clone_size: NA; cdr3_aa: CATNAGRRRYGYTF; cdr3_nt: TGTGCCACTAACGCAGGGCGTCGGCGCTATGGCTACACCTTC
j_call: TRBJ1-2; v_call: TRBV11-2; d_call: TRBD1; clone_size: NA; cdr3_aa: CASSLSTGVRYGYTF; cdr3_nt: TGTGCCAGCAGTCTATCGACAGGGGTGAGGTATGGCTACACCTTC
j_call: TRBJ1-1; v_call: TRBV10-3; d_call: NA; clone_size: NA; cdr3_aa: CAIRRTGLNTEAFF; cdr3_nt: TGTGCCATCAGGAGAACAGGGTTGAACACTGAAGCTTTCTTT
j_call: TRBJ2-1; v_call: TRBV2; d_call: TRBD1; clone_size: NA; cdr3_aa: CASTAGTGGTEQFF; cdr3_nt: TGTGCCAGCACGGCGGGGACAGGGGGTACTGAGCAGTTCTTC
j_call: TRBJ1-1; v_call: TRBV27; d_call: NA; clone_size: few; cdr3_aa: CASSLWRHTEAFF; cdr3_nt: TGTGCCAGCAGTTTATGGAGGCACACTGAAGCTTTCTTT
j_call: TRBJ1-2; v_call: TRBV21-1; d_call: NA; clone_size: NA; cdr3_aa: CASSPRLFGYTF; cdr3_nt: TGTGCCAGCAGCCCCCGACTGTTTGGCTACACCTTC
j_call: TRBJ2-7; v_call: TRBV6-5; d_call: TRBD1; clone_size: NA; cdr3_aa: CASSSGTGSYEQYF; cdr3_nt: TGTGCCAGCAGCTCCGGGACAGGGTCGTATGAGCAGTACTTC
j_call: TRBJ2-5; v_call: TRBV2; d_call: TRBD1; clone_size: once; cdr3_aa: CASAEQQGSETQYF; cdr3_nt: TGTGCCAGCGCGGAGCAACAGGGGTCAGAGACCCAGTACTTC
j_call: TRBJ1-5; v_call: TRBV7-9; d_call: NA; clone_size: few; cdr3_aa: CASSLAQPPDTGGPQHF; cdr3_nt: TGTGCCAGCAGCTTAGCCCAGCCCCCAGACACTGGTGGGCCCCAGCATTTT
j_call: TRBJ1-1; v_call: TRBV30; d_call: TRBD1; clone_size: few; cdr3_aa: CAGQGLAFF; cdr3_nt: TGTGCCGGACAGGGGTTGGCTTTCTTT
j_call: TRBJ2-5; v_call: TRBV19; d_call: TRBD2; clone_size: NA; cdr3_aa: CASSFGLAGPQETQYF; cdr3_nt: TGTGCCAGTAGTTTTGGACTAGCGGGGCCTCAAGAGACCCAGTACTTC
j_call: TRBJ2-1; v_call: TRBV27; d_call: TRBD2; clone_size: NA; cdr3_aa: CASSSWSREGEQFF; cdr3_nt: TGTGCCAGCAGTAGTTGGTCGCGGGAGGGTGAGCAGTTCTTC
j_call: TRBJ2-7; v_call: TRBV7-9; d_call: NA; clone_size: NA; cdr3_aa: CASSRTGAYEQYF; cdr3_nt: TGTGCCAGCAGTCGCACCGGAGCCTACGAGCAGTACTTC
j_call: TRBJ2-3; v_call: TRBV19; d_call: NA; clone_size: NA; cdr3_aa: CASGGTSTDTQYF; cdr3_nt: TGTGCCAGTGGGGGGACTAGCACAGATACGCAGTATTTT
j_call: TRBJ2-4; v_call: TRBV29-1; d_call: TRBD2; clone_size: NA; cdr3_aa: CSVGDSREVVIQYF; cdr3_nt: TGCAGCGTTGGGGACTCGCGGGAGGTAGTCATTCAGTACTTC
j_call: TRBJ2-7; v_call: TRBV19; d_call: TRBD2; clone_size: NA; cdr3_aa: CASSHFSGMTRGEQYF; cdr3_nt: TGTGCCAGTAGTCACTTCAGCGGGATGACCCGAGGGGAGCAGTACTTC
j_call: TRBJ1-2; v_call: TRBV2; d_call: NA; clone_size: NA; cdr3_aa: CASTQTLDGDSYGYTF; cdr3_nt: TGTGCCAGCACTCAAACGTTGGACGGGGACTCATATGGCTACACCTTC
j_call: TRBJ1-3; v_call: TRBV19; d_call: TRBD1; clone_size: NA; cdr3_aa: CASSIRPRGIIGNTIYF; cdr3_nt: TGTGCCAGTAGTATCCGTCCCAGGGGGATAATTGGAAACACCATATATTTT
j_call: TRBJ2-7; v_call: TRBV15; d_call: TRBD1; clone_size: NA; cdr3_aa: CATSSPGQGAYEQYF; cdr3_nt: TGTGCCACCAGCAGTCCGGGACAGGGGGCCTACGAGCAGTACTTC
j_call: TRBJ2-5; v_call: TRBV7-9; d_call: TRBD2; clone_size: NA; cdr3_aa: CASSLGTSGGLGETQYF; cdr3_nt: TGTGCCAGCAGCTTAGGGACTAGCGGGGGTCTGGGGGAGACCCAGTACTTC
j_call: TRBJ2-2; v_call: TRBV7-9; d_call: NA; clone_size: NA; cdr3_aa: CASSPLPPHTPNTGELFF; cdr3_nt: TGTGCCAGCAGCCCCCTTCCCCCCCACACCCCAAACACCGGGGAGCTGTTTTTT
j_call: TRBJ2-7; v_call: TRBV4-2; d_call: NA; clone_size: NA; cdr3_aa: CASSPPVGLVGRGSYEQYF; cdr3_nt: TGTGCCAGCAGCCCCCCCGTGGGCCTAGTCGGAAGGGGCTCCTACGAGCAGTACTTC
j_call: TRBJ2-2; v_call: TRBV7-6; d_call: NA; clone_size: once; cdr3_aa: CASSLALVRNGDTGELFF; cdr3_nt: TGTGCCAGCAGCTTAGCCCTCGTCCGAAACGGGGACACCGGGGAGCTGTTTTTT
j_call: TRBJ1-1; v_call: TRBV7-9; d_call: NA; clone_size: NA; cdr3_aa: CASTPNSLNTEAFF; cdr3_nt: TGTGCCAGCACCCCGAATAGTCTGAACACTGAAGCTTTCTTT
j_call: TRBJ2-7; v_call: TRBV6-5; d_call: TRBD2; clone_size: NA; cdr3_aa: CASSYSASGNYEQYF; cdr3_nt: TGTGCCAGCAGTTACTCTGCTAGCGGCAACTACGAGCAGTACTTC
j_call: TRBJ2-7; v_call: TRBV13; d_call: TRBD1; clone_size: NA; cdr3_aa: CATGPRDRYYEQYF; cdr3_nt: TGTGCCACCGGCCCCCGGGACAGGTATTACGAGCAGTACTTC
j_call: TRBJ2-7; v_call: TRBV19; d_call: NA; clone_size: once; cdr3_aa: CASREGGTDEQYF; cdr3_nt: TGTGCCAGTAGGGAAGGAGGGACCGACGAGCAGTACTTC
j_call: TRBJ2-1; v_call: TRBV27; d_call: TRBD1; clone_size: NA; cdr3_aa: CATGRTGAYNEQFF; cdr3_nt: TGTGCCACGGGACGGACAGGGGCCTACAATGAGCAGTTCTTC
j_call: TRBJ2-1; v_call: TRBV7-2; d_call: TRBD2; clone_size: NA; cdr3_aa: CASSAGLAFNEQFF; cdr3_nt: TGTGCCAGCAGCGCAGGACTAGCTTTCAATGAGCAGTTCTTC
j_call: TRBJ2-3; v_call: TRBV29-1; d_call: TRBD2; clone_size: NA; cdr3_aa: CSVVAGVFYPSTDTQYF; cdr3_nt: TGCAGCGTTGTAGCGGGAGTCTTCTACCCTAGCACAGATACGCAGTATTTT
j_call: TRBJ2-4; v_call: TRBV28; d_call: TRBD1; clone_size: NA; cdr3_aa: CASSPMTGVKNIQYF; cdr3_nt: TGTGCCAGCAGTCCGATGACAGGGGTCAAAAACATTCAGTACTTC
j_call: TRBJ1-1; v_call: TRBV5-1; d_call: NA; clone_size: NA; cdr3_aa: CASSLGKWSTEAFF; cdr3_nt: TGCGCCAGCAGCTTGGGGAAATGGAGCACTGAAGCTTTCTTT
j_call: TRBJ2-1; v_call: TRBV6-1; d_call: NA; clone_size: few; cdr3_aa: CASSEGQGSYNEQFF; cdr3_nt: TGTGCCAGCAGTGAAGGGCAGGGGTCCTACAATGAGCAGTTCTTC
j_call: TRBJ2-1; v_call: TRBV4-3; d_call: TRBD2; clone_size: NA; cdr3_aa: CASSPLAGGYNEQFF; cdr3_nt: TGCGCCAGCAGCCCCCTAGCGGGAGGATACAATGAGCAGTTCTTC
j_call: TRBJ1-4; v_call: TRBV7-9; d_call: TRBD1; clone_size: NA; cdr3_aa: CASSPGTGEKLFF; cdr3_nt: TGTGCCAGCAGCCCCGGGACAGGGGAAAAACTGTTTTTT
j_call: TRBJ2-7; v_call: TRBV7-8; d_call: NA; clone_size: NA; cdr3_aa: CASSSRIPDRREQYF; cdr3_nt: TGTGCCAGCAGCTCCAGAATCCCGGACAGACGCGAGCAGTACTTC
j_call: TRBJ2-5; v_call: TRBV27; d_call: NA; clone_size: NA; cdr3_aa: CASSSILGGAVEETQYF; cdr3_nt: TGTGCCAGCAGTTCTATTCTGGGGGGGGCGGTAGAAGAGACCCAGTACTTC
j_call: TRBJ1-4; v_call: TRBV28; d_call: TRBD1; clone_size: NA; cdr3_aa: CASSPGQGAKLRNEKLFF; cdr3_nt: TGTGCCAGCAGTCCAGGACAGGGGGCAAAACTTCGAAATGAAAAACTGTTTTTT
j_call: TRBJ1-1; v_call: TRBV7-9; d_call: TRBD1; clone_size: NA; cdr3_aa: CASSSRQGAPDEGAEAFF; cdr3_nt: TGTGCCAGCAGCTCGAGACAGGGGGCCCCTGACGAAGGAGCTGAAGCTTTCTTT
j_call: TRBJ2-5; v_call: TRBV4-2; d_call: TRBD2; clone_size: NA; cdr3_aa: CASSQERGGQETQYF; cdr3_nt: TGTGCCAGCAGCCAAGAACGGGGGGGACAAGAGACCCAGTACTTC
j_call: TRBJ2-7; v_call: TRBV4-1; d_call: NA; clone_size: NA; cdr3_aa: CASSQRTAESYEQYF; cdr3_nt: TGCGCCAGCAGCCAGAGGACAGCAGAATCCTACGAGCAGTACTTC
j_call: TRBJ2-7; v_call: TRBV30; d_call: NA; clone_size: NA; cdr3_aa: CAWSGQGVDEQYF; cdr3_nt: TGTGCCTGGAGTGGCCAAGGGGTGGACGAGCAGTACTTC
j_call: TRBJ2-7; v_call: TRBV27; d_call: NA; clone_size: NA; cdr3_aa: CASSLAGEQYF; cdr3_nt: TGTGCCAGCAGTTTAGCAGGGGAGCAGTACTTC
j_call: TRBJ2-5; v_call: TRBV28; d_call: TRBD1; clone_size: NA; cdr3_aa: CASSDTGGYETQYF; cdr3_nt: TGTGCCAGCAGTGACACAGGGGGCTATGAGACCCAGTACTTC
j_call: TRBJ2-7; v_call: TRBV7-9; d_call: NA; clone_size: NA; cdr3_aa: CASSFRTGQPWEQYF; cdr3_nt: TGTGCCAGCAGCTTTAGGACCGGACAGCCTTGGGAGCAGTACTTC
j_call: TRBJ2-5; v_call: TRBV27; d_call: TRBD2; clone_size: NA; cdr3_aa: CASSPRGTTQETQYF; cdr3_nt: TGTGCCAGCAGTCCCCGCGGGACTACCCAAGAGACCCAGTACTTC